The source of this TCR beta chain is a study of blood T cell repertoires in COVID-19. About the study: The United States, Italy and Spain supplied acute and convalescent COVID-19 samples.

Germline V CDR1 and CDR2: SGHDT, YYEEEE. Trimming cost V 3 bases and J 2 bases, with 15 bases left between them. The CDR3 has 15 residues. In the source study's methods: From reference gene primer amplification, estimates of nucleated cell counts were derived. The table came from immunoSEQ multiplex PCR; TCRdb's copy has only in-frame clones and leaves some out. Clonal size and the V and J genes are those of that table, whereas D and trimming came from the DNA. The sample lists tens of thousands of clones, about 83% occurring once. Sequencing was done on a sample of peripheral blood. The source is a human donor in a cohort sampled during active COVID-19. The rearrangement joins TRBV5-6 to TRBJ2-7; D might be TRBD2 (6 bases). CDR3 DNA sequence: TGTGCCAGCAGCTACCCTTCGCGGGGAACCTACGAGCAGTACTTC. Its translation: CASSYPSRGTYEQYF.